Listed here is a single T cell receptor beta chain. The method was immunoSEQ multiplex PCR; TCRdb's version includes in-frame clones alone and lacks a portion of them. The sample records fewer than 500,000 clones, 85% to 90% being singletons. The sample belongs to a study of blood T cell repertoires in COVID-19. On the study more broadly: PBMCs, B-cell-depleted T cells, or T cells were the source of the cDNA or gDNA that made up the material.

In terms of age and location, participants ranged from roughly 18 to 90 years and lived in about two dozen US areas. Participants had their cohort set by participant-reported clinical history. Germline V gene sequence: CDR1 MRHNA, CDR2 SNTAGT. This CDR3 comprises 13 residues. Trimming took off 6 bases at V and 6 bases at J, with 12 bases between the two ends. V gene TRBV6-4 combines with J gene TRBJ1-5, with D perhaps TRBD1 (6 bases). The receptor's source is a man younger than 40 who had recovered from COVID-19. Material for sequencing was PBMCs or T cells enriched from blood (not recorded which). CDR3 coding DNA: TGTGCCAGCAGCCCCGCCAGGGGTCAGCCCCAGCATTTT. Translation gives CASSPARGQPQHF.